These T cell receptor beta chains were read from a single sample in a study of human T cells and chemical hapten exposure. One entry per CDR3 protein results from TCRdb running MiXCR on the RACE reads. The repertoire holds roughly 150,000 distinct CDR3 sequences, with about 11% as singletons. The sample was whole blood, taken in connection with sensitization to the hapten diphenylcyclopropenone (DPC). These receptors were taken from a woman in her forties or fifties with alopecia areata. Some clones in this sample may be carry-over from other donors' samples. CDR3s include the opening cysteine and the closing phenylalanine or tryptophan. A D gene is named only where the DNA matches it firmly. Expanded clones are given a class, and other clones once, few, many or no size at all.

J,size,D,V,DNA,CDR3
TRBJ2-3,few,TRBD2,TRBV19,TGTGCCAGTAGTATTTGGGACCCACTAGCGACGGCAGATACGCAGTATTTT,CASSIWDPLATADTQYF
TRBJ1-6,few,NA,TRBV27,TGTGCCAGCAGTCGGGAGGGGGGATCACCCCTCCACTTT,CASSREGGSPLHF
TRBJ2-3,few,NA,TRBV9,TGTGCCAGCAGCGTAGGAGTAGCAGATTTCACAGATACGCAGTATTTT,CASSVGVADFTDTQYF
TRBJ2-7,few,TRBD2,TRBV5-1,TGCGCCAGCAGCGTACAGGGACTACTAGCGGGAGGGCCTCCCTACGAGCAGTACTTC,CASSVQGLLAGGPPYEQYF
TRBJ2-2,NA,TRBD2,TRBV4-1,TGCGCCAGCAGCTTAGCGGGAGGGCCTTCGCTCGGCACCGGGGAGCTGTTTTTT,CASSLAGGPSLGTGELFF
TRBJ2-7,many,NA,TRBV10-3,TGTGCCATCAGTGAGGAAGGACAGCCCCCCTACGAGCAGTACTTC,CAISEEGQPPYEQYF
TRBJ1-4,many,TRBD1,TRBV5-6,TGTGCCAGCAGCTGGGGACAGGGGAGAGAAAAACTGTTTTTT,CASSWGQGREKLFF
TRBJ2-7,NA,NA,TRBV9,TGTGCCAGCAGCGTAGCTGCGGTGAGCTCCTACGAGCAGTACTTC,CASSVAAVSSYEQYF
TRBJ2-5,few,NA,TRBV7-8,TGTGCCAGCAGCCAGGGGAGGGCCGGGGAGACCCAGTACTTC,CASSQGRAGETQYF
TRBJ2-5,NA,NA,TRBV11-3,TGTGCCAGCAGCATCGAGGGAGGAGAGACCCAGTACTTC,CASSIEGGETQYF
TRBJ2-3,NA,TRBD1,TRBV24-1,TGTGCCACCAGTGCCCGGGACAGGAGCACAGATACGCAGTATTTT,CATSARDRSTDTQYF
TRBJ2-3,few,NA,TRBV7-2,TGTGCCAGCAGCCAAGTTCCAGATACGCAGTATTTT,CASSQVPDTQYF
TRBJ2-5,NA,NA,TRBV6-5,TGTGCCAGCAGTTACATAGGGGCTGGGGAGACCCAGTACTTC,CASSYIGAGETQYF
TRBJ2-1,few,NA,TRBV24-1,TGTGCCACCAGTGCCGACGGGGTCGAAGAGCAGTTCTTC,CATSADGVEEQFF
TRBJ2-7,many,NA,TRBV7-2,TGTGCCAGCAGCCAAAGACAGGCTCCACAAGAGCAGTACTTC,CASSQRQAPQEQYF
TRBJ2-1,many,TRBD2,TRBV14,TGTGCCAGCAGTCCGGGACTAGCTAACAATGAGCAGTTCTTC,CASSPGLANNEQFF
TRBJ2-7,NA,NA,TRBV30,TGTGCCGCCCGGGCGGGTACCTACGAGCAGTACTTC,CAARAGTYEQYF
TRBJ2-3,many,NA,TRBV12-3/TRBV12-4,TGTGCCAGCAGTTTGGGGGGAGTTCAGGGCACAGATACGCAGTATTTT,CASSLGGVQGTDTQYF
TRBJ2-1,many,NA,TRBV7-2,TGTGCCAGCAGCTTCACTCAGGTTTACAATGAGCAGTTCTTC,CASSFTQVYNEQFF
TRBJ2-2,many,NA,TRBV7-8,TGTGCCAGCAGCCCACGCGGGCCCGCCAACACCGGGGAGCTGTTTTTT,CASSPRGPANTGELFF
TRBJ2-7,few,NA,TRBV28,TGTGCCAGCTACCGCCTGGGAGCCTCGGACTACGAGCAGTACTTC,CASYRLGASDYEQYF
TRBJ2-1,few,NA,TRBV11-3,TGTGCCAGCAGCTTAAGCGGCACACCGTTCTTC,CASSLSGTPFF
TRBJ1-6,few,TRBD1,TRBV7-2,TGTGCCAGCAGCTTAGTACAGGGGGGAGCCCTCCACTTT,CASSLVQGGALHF
TRBJ2-5,many,TRBD1,TRBV7-2,TGTGCCAGCAGCTGGGACAGAGAAGAGACCCAGTACTTC,CASSWDREETQYF
TRBJ2-1,many,TRBD2,TRBV29-1,TGCAGCGTGAAGACTAGCGGGGTCGGAAATGAGCAGTTCTTC,CSVKTSGVGNEQFF
TRBJ2-1,few,NA,TRBV6-6,TGTGCCAGCAGTCTTCAGGGGCAACATGAGCAGTTCTTC,CASSLQGQHEQFF
TRBJ1-4,NA,TRBD1,TRBV20-1,TGCAGTGCTGGCTACCAGGATTCCCGGGACAGGGTGGTTTTT,CSAGYQDSRDRVVF
TRBJ2-7,NA,NA,TRBV2,TGTGCCAGCGCTCCCCGAAGGGACGAGCAGTACTTC,CASAPRRDEQYF
TRBJ2-5,few,NA,TRBV27,TGTGCCAGCAGTTTATCGACGGCAGGGGGGAGCTTC,CASSLSTAGGSF
TRBJ2-1,many,TRBD2,TRBV12-3/TRBV12-4,TGTGCCAGCAGTCCGGCACCGGGACTAAGCGGCAATGAGCAGTTCTTC,CASSPAPGLSGNEQFF
TRBJ2-7,few,TRBD1,TRBV20-1,TGCAGTGCTAGATACGACAGGGGGGACTACGAGCAGTACTTC,CSARYDRGDYEQYF
TRBJ2-1,NA,TRBD2,TRBV11-2,TGTGCCAGCAGCTTAGGCCCTCAGCGGGGGTACAATGAGCAGTTCTTC,CASSLGPQRGYNEQFF
TRBJ1-2,many,NA,TRBV20-1,TGCAGTGCAAACGATGGAATCGGCTACACCTTC,CSANDGIGYTF
TRBJ2-3,many,NA,TRBV11-2,TGTGCCAGCACGAGAGGGGGACATACGCAGTATTTT,CASTRGGHTQYF
TRBJ2-7,few,TRBD1,TRBV12-5,TGTGCTAGTGCCTTCAACAGGGGCCCCCACGAGCAGTACTTC,CASAFNRGPHEQYF
TRBJ2-2,many,TRBD2,TRBV7-7,TGTGCTAGCAGCTTAGCGGGAGCCCTCACCGGGGAGCTGTTTTTT,CASSLAGALTGELFF
TRBJ2-5,NA,TRBD2,TRBV5-1,TGCGCCAGCAGCTTGGATATAGCGGGAGAGACCCAGTACTTC,CASSLDIAGETQYF
TRBJ2-1,many,TRBD2,TRBV12-3/TRBV12-4,TGTGCCAGCCGACCGGGACTAGCGTCCTACAATGAGCAGTTCTTC,CASRPGLASYNEQFF
TRBJ2-1,few,TRBD2,TRBV7-9,TGTGCCAGCAGCCTTAAGGGACTAGCGGGACGCCCTCGTGAGCAGTTCTTC,CASSLKGLAGRPREQFF
TRBJ2-7,many,NA,TRBV20-1,TGCAGTGCTAGTTGGCAGGGTCCCTACGAGCAGTACTTC,CSASWQGPYEQYF
TRBJ2-5,few,NA,TRBV18,TGTGCCAGCTCACCCGAAGCTCACTTGGGGGTCAAAGAGACCCAGTACTTC,CASSPEAHLGVKETQYF
TRBJ1-5,NA,NA,TRBV9,TGTGCCAGCAGCGTAGAGGGGTCCACAGGGAGCAATCAGCCCCAGCATTTT,CASSVEGSTGSNQPQHF
TRBJ2-1,NA,NA,TRBV29-1,TGCAGCGTTGAGTCACCCGGATCCTACAATGAGCAGTTCTTC,CSVESPGSYNEQFF
TRBJ2-7,NA,TRBD2,TRBV6-6,TGTGCCAGCATCCCGGGACTAGCGGCCTACGAGCAGTACTTC,CASIPGLAAYEQYF
TRBJ2-5,NA,TRBD1,TRBV12-3/TRBV12-4,TGTGCCAGCAGTTCCCGGGACAGGGGGCAAGAGACCCAGTACTTC,CASSSRDRGQETQYF
TRBJ1-5,NA,NA,TRBV18,TGTGCCAGCTCACCACAAAGGACTGGGGGACCGAGCAATCAGCCCCAGCATTTT,CASSPQRTGGPSNQPQHF
TRBJ2-1,many,TRBD2,TRBV7-8,TGTGCCAGCAGCCCACCGACTAGCGGGATTTGGTTCTTC,CASSPPTSGIWFF
TRBJ1-3,many,TRBD1,TRBV7-6,TGTGCCAGCAGCTTGGGGACAGGGGTCGGAAACACCATATATTTT,CASSLGTGVGNTIYF
TRBJ2-3,NA,NA,TRBV5-5,TGTGCCAGTGTCAGAGGGGGAGGAGATACGCAGTATTTT,CASVRGGGDTQYF
TRBJ2-5,NA,NA,TRBV10-3,TGTGCCATCAGTCCCAGTGGGGGAGAGACCCAGTACTTC,CAISPSGGETQYF
TRBJ2-3,NA,NA,TRBV10-3,TGTGCCATCAAAGCGACGGAGCTGGATACGCAGTATTTT,CAIKATELDTQYF
TRBJ2-2,NA,NA,TRBV6-5,TGTGCCAGCAGTCCGACGGGGGTTAGCGCCGGGGAGCTGTTTTTT,CASSPTGVSAGELFF
TRBJ1-6,NA,NA,TRBV18,TGTGCCAGCTCACGGTCGGACATAAAGCTAAATTCACCCCTCCACTTT,CASSRSDIKLNSPLHF
TRBJ2-7,NA,NA,TRBV5-4,TGTGCCAGCAGCTTGATTCCCTACGAGCAGTACTTC,CASSLIPYEQYF
TRBJ2-1,few,TRBD2,TRBV6-5,TGTGCCAGCAGCATACTAGCGGGAGAGCAGTTCTTC,CASSILAGEQFF
TRBJ1-6,few,NA,TRBV9,TGTGCCAGCAGCGTTAACAGGGACGGTTCACCCCTCCACTTT,CASSVNRDGSPLHF
TRBJ1-1,many,TRBD1,TRBV4-2,TGTGCCAGCAGCCCGCAAGGGGGACAGGGGGGGACTGAAGCTTTCTTT,CASSPQGGQGGTEAFF